Listed below are T cell receptor beta chains from one sample, sequenced in a study of shared clonotypes between healthy human individuals. The assay was immunoSEQ multiplex PCR, and TCRdb's table has in-frame clones only and misses some. Here the sample spans some 680,000 clones, less than 80% being singletons. Material: memory CD4+ T cells sorted from blood. These receptors were collected from a woman in her twenties or thirties in good health. Each CDR3 is given without its conserved first and last residue. The D gene is left open where the match is weak. Only some rows state a clone size, as once, few, many or a class for expanded clones.

ASSPGWQAALGYT	TRBV28	NA	NA
ASSLDGENTGELF	TRBV5-1	NA	NA
ASSKRAGGTDTQY	TRBV2	NA	NA
ASSSAFGNTIY	TRBV19	NA	NA
ASSSSGSGQETQY	TRBV7-9	TRBD2	NA
ASTLGGRYNEQY	TRBV10-2	NA	NA
ASSPGLLSKGMDKQPQH	TRBV28	NA	NA
ASSLDGGTNQPQH	TRBV5-1	NA	once
AWSDRRLPYEQY	TRBV30	NA	NA
ASSLLPGQGALGYT	TRBV2	TRBD1	NA
ATFGASGSNEQF	TRBV6-6	TRBD2	NA
ASSHNTGGRETQY	TRBV5-4	TRBD1	NA
ATRIGTSSYEQY	TRBV2	TRBD2	NA
ASSTGTTTSTDTQY	TRBV5-1	NA	NA
ASSLVFSSGGYNEQF	TRBV7-2	NA	NA
ASEARGLYTDTQY	TRBV19	TRBD1	NA
ASSRNSDRNYGYT	TRBV7-8	NA	NA
ASSAGGLLMNTEAF	TRBV2	NA	few
ASSFATGGPYEQY	TRBV7-2	TRBD1	once
ASTPGTANEKLF	TRBV5-1	NA	NA
ASSQSGQHYSNQPQH	TRBV2	NA	few
ASSVEDRGNYGYT	TRBV9	TRBD1	NA
ASISLAVRSGTGELF	TRBV19	NA	NA
ASSVQMRGLAGELF	TRBV25-1	NA	NA
ASRGEDSGTQY	TRBV6-4	NA	NA
AWSVRGRAATQY	TRBV30	NA	NA
ASSSGRTEKLF	TRBV5-1	NA	NA
ASSPKGAFLLGERVEQY	TRBV27	NA	NA
ASSLQLSGADTQY	TRBV7-2	NA	NA
ASSAASQDSNNEQF	TRBV25-1	NA	NA
ASSIRGQPQH	TRBV2	NA	NA
ASRSGKRYEQY	TRBV28	NA	NA
ASSFTGPNEQF	TRBV7-6	NA	NA
ASSQFPGLNSYEQY	TRBV23-1	NA	NA
ASSLVRGRRVNQPQH	TRBV5-4	NA	NA
ASSLAEGQGGKLF	TRBV5-1	TRBD1	NA
ASSFTDSYEQY	TRBV7-2	NA	once
ASSSLGGGRYEQY	TRBV6-6	NA	NA
ASSVDPAGTYEQY	TRBV19	NA	NA
ASSLGQGREQY	TRBV11-3	TRBD1	NA
ASSTTGVDTDTQY	TRBV19	TRBD1	NA
ASSPPGTRGRGRRDTQY	TRBV5-4	NA	few
ASRMTLSDTQY	TRBV6-5	NA	NA
SVVWGMETQY	TRBV29-1	NA	NA
SVEGRGYEQY	TRBV29-1	NA	NA
ASSRQGSSYEQY	TRBV27	NA	NA
AISEPDRGLRGTQY	TRBV10-3	TRBD1	once
ASSPPRASGETQY	TRBV4-1	TRBD2	once
ATHKGQRGSEAF	TRBV27	NA	NA
ASSARYRGGGEKLF	TRBV7-6	TRBD1	NA
ASSGPGDRGRETQY	TRBV25-1	TRBD1	NA
ASSFRAFGRGGYT	TRBV28	NA	NA
ASSLDRRPFGEQY	TRBV21-1	NA	NA